The rows below give T cell receptor beta chains drawn from one sample of a study of OX40 agonist ivuxolimab in advanced cancers. Sequencing was performed with immunoSEQ multiplex PCR; in TCRdb, only in-frame clones are kept and a portion is missing. The sample shows around 35,000 clones, approximately 80% of them seen only once. Sequenced here: CD4+ or CD8+ T cells sorted from blood, sampled in a trial of the OX40 agonist ivuxolimab. These receptors were taken from an adult with an advanced solid tumor such as melanoma, head and neck, liver or kidney cancer. The CDR3 runs from the conserved cysteine through the conserved F or W. A D gene is named only where the DNA matches it firmly. Only some rows state a clone size, as once, few, many or a class for expanded clones.

clone size: .
CDR3 length: 13
J gene: TRBJ2-1
D gene: .
V gene: TRBV5-1
CDR3 DNA: TGCGCCAGCAGCTTGGGACAGTACAATGAGCAGTTCTTC
CDR3 protein: CASSLGQYNEQFF

clone size: .
CDR3 length: 15
J gene: TRBJ1-4
D gene: .
V gene: TRBV28
CDR3 DNA: TGTGCCAGCAGAGAACAGGGCCCAACTAATGAAAAACTGTTTTTT
CDR3 protein: CASREQGPTNEKLFF

clone size: .
CDR3 length: 20
J gene: TRBJ2-7
D gene: TRBD1
V gene: TRBV5-3
CDR3 DNA: TGTGCCAGAAGTTACTTACAGGGACAGGGAAGCCCCGAACCCTTTTGCGAGCAGTACTTC
CDR3 protein: CARSYLQGQGSPEPFCEQYF

clone size: few
CDR3 length: 15
J gene: TRBJ1-4
D gene: .
V gene: TRBV10-2
CDR3 DNA: TGCGCCAGCAGTGTGTACCTTGGAGTGGACGAAAAACTGTTTTTT
CDR3 protein: CASSVYLGVDEKLFF

clone size: .
CDR3 length: 16
J gene: TRBJ1-6
D gene: TRBD1
V gene: TRBV27
CDR3 DNA: TGTGCCAGCAGTCGACGTCAGGGGGCCACGTATTCACCCCTCCACTTT
CDR3 protein: CASSRRQGATYSPLHF

clone size: .
CDR3 length: 15
J gene: TRBJ2-5
D gene: TRBD1
V gene: TRBV7-2
CDR3 DNA: TGTGCCAGCAGCGAACAGACAGGGGGGCAGGAGACCCAGTACTTC
CDR3 protein: CASSEQTGGQETQYF

clone size: .
CDR3 length: 13
J gene: TRBJ1-2
D gene: .
V gene: TRBV7-2
CDR3 DNA: TGTGCCAGCAGCTTAAACAGGGAATATGGCTACACCTTC
CDR3 protein: CASSLNREYGYTF

clone size: .
CDR3 length: 15
J gene: TRBJ2-1
D gene: TRBD2
V gene: TRBV7-6
CDR3 DNA: TGTGCCAGCAGCTTCCTAGCGGGGTTATACAATGAGCAGTTCTTC
CDR3 protein: CASSFLAGLYNEQFF

clone size: .
CDR3 length: 15
J gene: TRBJ1-4
D gene: TRBD1
V gene: TRBV5-1
CDR3 DNA: TGCGCCAGCAGCCAAGGACAGGTTTCGAATGAAAAACTGTTTTTT
CDR3 protein: CASSQGQVSNEKLFF

clone size: once
CDR3 length: 16
J gene: TRBJ1-5
D gene: TRBD1
V gene: TRBV23-1
CDR3 DNA: TGCGCCAGCAGTCGAACCCTAGACAGGGGGGATCAGCCCCAGCATTTT
CDR3 protein: CASSRTLDRGDQPQHF

clone size: .
CDR3 length: 15
J gene: TRBJ2-7
D gene: .
V gene: TRBV7-9
CDR3 DNA: TGTGCCAGCAGCTTAGCGGGACGAGTAAGCTACGAGCAGTACTTC
CDR3 protein: CASSLAGRVSYEQYF

clone size: .
CDR3 length: 15
J gene: TRBJ1-5
D gene: TRBD1
V gene: TRBV6-6
CDR3 DNA: TGTGCCAGCAGTTACCGCGGGACAGGGAGTCAGCCCCAGCATTTT
CDR3 protein: CASSYRGTGSQPQHF

clone size: .
CDR3 length: 16
J gene: TRBJ2-1
D gene: .
V gene: TRBV10-3
CDR3 DNA: TGTGCCATCAGCTTCCGGGTCCAGACCCCCTACAATGAGCAGTTCTTC
CDR3 protein: CAISFRVQTPYNEQFF

clone size: .
CDR3 length: 15
J gene: TRBJ2-3
D gene: TRBD2
V gene: TRBV9
CDR3 DNA: TGTGCCAGCAGCGTGGAGCGGGGGAGCACAGATACGCAGTATTTT
CDR3 protein: CASSVERGSTDTQYF

clone size: .
CDR3 length: 13
J gene: TRBJ2-1
D gene: .
V gene: TRBV4-3
CDR3 DNA: TGCGCCAGCAGCCAAGATCCCGGGGATGAGCAGTTCTTC
CDR3 protein: CASSQDPGDEQFF

clone size: .
CDR3 length: 16
J gene: TRBJ1-5
D gene: TRBD1
V gene: TRBV4-1
CDR3 DNA: TGCGCCAGCAGCCAAACTGACAGGGGGATAAATCAGCCCCAGCATTTT
CDR3 protein: CASSQTDRGINQPQHF

clone size: .
CDR3 length: 14
J gene: TRBJ1-5
D gene: .
V gene: TRBV6-6
CDR3 DNA: TGTGCCAGCAGTTACCGGGGAGGGAATCAGCCCCAGCATTTT
CDR3 protein: CASSYRGGNQPQHF

clone size: once
CDR3 length: 14
J gene: TRBJ1-2
D gene: .
V gene: TRBV5-4
CDR3 DNA: TGTGCCAGCAGCTTAGTAGGGGAAGGGTATGGCTACACCTTC
CDR3 protein: CASSLVGEGYGYTF

clone size: .
CDR3 length: 13
J gene: TRBJ1-2
D gene: .
V gene: TRBV5-1
CDR3 DNA: TGCGCCAGCAGCTTGTTCGCTAACTATGGCTACACCTTC
CDR3 protein: CASSLFANYGYTF

clone size: .
CDR3 length: 12
J gene: TRBJ2-3
D gene: .
V gene: TRBV19
CDR3 DNA: TGTGCCAGTAGTATAACAGCAAGGACGCAGTATTTT
CDR3 protein: CASSITARTQYF

clone size: .
CDR3 length: 17
J gene: TRBJ1-1
D gene: .
V gene: TRBV4-3
CDR3 DNA: TGCGCCAGCACATCCCGGGCGGCGGTAGGAGGGGCAAGTGAAGCTTTCTTT
CDR3 protein: CASTSRAAVGGASEAFF

clone size: .
CDR3 length: 13
J gene: TRBJ1-2
D gene: .
V gene: TRBV18
CDR3 DNA: TGTGCCAGCTCACCATCGGGCACGGATGGCTACACCTTC
CDR3 protein: CASSPSGTDGYTF